The rows below give T cell receptor beta chains drawn from one sample of a study of blood T cell repertoires in COVID-19. Profiled with immunoSEQ multiplex PCR; TCRdb holds only in-frame clones, not every one. Of 50,000 to 60,000 clones in the sample, 70% to 90% are singletons; the top ten hold roughly 13%. The sequenced material came from peripheral blood. These receptor sequences come from a human donor in a cohort sampled during active COVID-19. The conserved cysteine and the conserved F or W are not part of the CDR3 here.

V	J	CDR3
TRBV6-1	TRBJ2-7	ASSEYRTPYEQY
TRBV5-1	TRBJ2-3	ASSDGLAESTDTQY
TRBV9	TRBJ1-5	ASSVKPGDQPQH
TRBV28	TRBJ1-2	ASSLPSPDRET
TRBV7-2	TRBJ1-1	ASSRGRVSTEAF
TRBV11-2	TRBJ2-7	ASSRTSGSGYEQY
TRBV19	TRBJ1-5	ASSMAHSRAGDQPQH
TRBV5-6	TRBJ2-5	ASSLRGLYQETQY
TRBV5-1	TRBJ2-7	ASSLLSAYEQY
TRBV6-4	TRBJ2-3	ASSDGGSPDTQY
TRBV28	TRBJ2-1	ASCILAGGRVGQF
TRBV18	TRBJ1-1	ASSPPTGRLNTEAF
TRBV5-1	TRBJ2-7	ASSLVGGSYEQY
TRBV10-2	TRBJ2-7	ASSAVSYEQY
TRBV18	TRBJ2-1	ASSIGLAGANEQF
TRBV5-4	TRBJ2-3	ASRGTSGRAGDTQY
TRBV14	TRBJ2-1	ASSVSARDIYNEQF
TRBV2	TRBJ2-2	ASSEALQGTGELF
TRBV7-9	TRBJ2-5	ASSFGGKETQY
TRBV9	TRBJ1-1	ASSVKLRVNTEAF
TRBV5-1	TRBJ2-5	ASSDQGWQETQY
TRBV9	TRBJ2-7	ASSRQGAIAYEQY
TRBV30	TRBJ1-1	AWSVFKNTEAF
TRBV6-5	TRBJ1-2	ASRPQGAAYGYT
TRBV28	TRBJ2-1	ASSGTSGRSSYNEQF
TRBV28	TRBJ1-1	ASSFSGLGRENTEAF
TRBV9	TRBJ2-7	ASSVGPSGSSYEQY
TRBV6-6	TRBJ1-5	ATRDSSNQPQH
TRBV5-1	TRBJ2-1	ASSLGADQYNEQF
TRBV4-1	TRBJ2-5	ASSPGASGRVSETQY
TRBV4-2	TRBJ2-6	ASSQGGTGANVLT
TRBV7-3	TRBJ2-1	ASSLNSYNEQF
TRBV4-2	TRBJ1-1	ASSQVKGWVTEAF